Below, one T cell receptor (beta chain) is given with its context. This entry belongs to a study of cytomegalovirus exposure and HLA in healthy donors. As for the study in general: One earlier analysis, a look at approximately 190 million T cells, found roughly 110 million unique TCR beta sequences.

V was clipped by 2 bases and J by 4 bases; unmatched bases: 9. This CDR3 contains 16 residues. Germline V gene sequence: CDR1 GTSNPN, CDR2 SVGIG (reference sequence). Primers included in the PCR were 60 Vbeta and 13 Jbeta primers. Profiling relied on immunoSEQ multiplex PCR, and the TCRdb table lists in-frame clones only, not all of them. Here the sample spans around 150,000 clones, roughly 80% being singletons. Sequenced sample: PBMCs. This chain links TRBV30 with TRBJ1-5; 9 bases agree with TRBD1. The origin of this receptor is a female donor in good health and CMV-seronegative. CDR3 sequence (DNA): TGTGCCTGGAGTACCCTAAGCGGGACAGGGAATCAGCCCCAGCATTTT. Protein sequence: CAWSTLSGTGNQPQHF.